This T cell receptor (beta chain) came from a study of identical twins. Regarding the study as a whole: Findings depended on cross-sectional statistics rather than tracking the same donors.

In its sample, this clonotype was seen a few times. What it binds is not known. Template switching created a universal primer site, and the cDNA included unique molecular identifiers. TCRdb reanalysed the 5' RACE reads using MiXCR and keeps one entry per CDR3 protein. Among approximately 700,000 distinct CDR3 sequences listed, 18% were seen once. Germline-derived CDR1 and CDR2 are SEHNR and FQNEAQ (reference sequence). The CDR3 is 14 amino acids. Trimming removed 4 bases at V and 3 bases at J, with 13 bases between. These data were also reused for a study on T cells expressing NK-cell markers. That source reports: Clarity on HCMV specificity was lacking for the expanded NKG2C+ T cell clones.

The receptor was isolated from a woman under 30 in good health. The chain couples TRBV7-9 to TRBJ2-7; a possible D gene is TRBD1 (6 bases). Material: PBMCs. CDR3 in DNA: TGTGCCAGCAGCTCCACCGGACAGCTCTACGAGCAGTACTTC. It encodes CASSSTGQLYEQYF.